Below, 32 T cell receptor beta chains from the same sample are listed, as sequenced in a study of T-cell memory formation after mild COVID-19. Each CDR3 protein is one row after TCRdb ran MiXCR on the 5' RACE reads. The sample holds 35,000 to 40,000 distinct CDR3 sequences, approximately 6.5% seen once. The source material was PBMCs or a T cell subset sorted from them (not recorded which). The receptors were gathered from an adult who had mild COVID-19 (a few samples of this study predate the infection). Cell type and time point are not known.

The CDR3 region has the DNA TGCGCCAGCAGCTCATTCGCTAGCGGAGGAGCTTCCACCGGGGAGCTGTTTTTT. This encodes CASSSFASGGASTGELFF. This chain joins TRBV5-1 and TRBJ2-2; 7 nucleotides match TRBD2. Unmatched junction bases numbered 15, after V lost 3 bases and J lost 4 bases. CDR3 length equals 18 residues. The germline gives CDR1 SGHRS, CDR2 YFSETQ.

The chain couples TRBV6-5 to TRBJ1-2; maybe TRBD1 (6 bases). CDR3 length equals 16 residues. V was trimmed by 2 bases and J by 0 bases, leaving 13 bases between them. Per the germline V gene, CDR1 is MNHEY and CDR2 is SVGAGI. This CDR3 is CASSYRLGHTNYGYTF. CDR3 DNA sequence: TGTGCCAGCAGTTACCGCTTGGGACATACTAACTATGGCTACACCTTC.

CDR3 bases: TGTGCCAGCAGCCAAGATATGTCAGGGGGCTTGTACGAGCAGTACTTC. Its protein is CASSQDMSGGLYEQYF. The chain combines TRBV3-1 with TRBJ2-7; 8 bases line up with TRBD1. This CDR3 has 16 amino acids. V dropped 0 bases and J dropped 4; count of bases not matched to a gene: 8. Germline V gives CDR1 LGHDT, CDR2 YNNKEL (reference sequence).

This clonotype has at least ten counts. The CDR3 DNA follows: TGTGCCAGCAGCTTAGCGACCTCGAGGAATGAGCAGTTCTTC. It encodes CASSLATSRNEQFF. The chain is built from TRBV7-2 and TRBJ2-1; D is ambiguous. Germline CDR1 and CDR2: SGHTA and FQGNSA. The CDR3 totals 14 residues. V dropped 0 bases and J dropped 7 bases, with 10 bases sitting between them.

This clonotype was observed many times. The chain couples TRBV12-3 or TRBV12-4 to TRBJ1-5; TRBD1 is a possible D gene (6 bases). The germline V and J ends were trimmed by 6 bases and 9 bases, with 18 bases remaining between them. There are 14 residues in the CDR3. CDR3 amino acids: CASSPGTISGPQHF. DNA of the CDR3: TGTGCCAGCAGCCCAGGGACAATCTCAGGGCCCCAGCATTTT.

The chain links TRBV7-2 to TRBJ2-2; unclear D gene. The CDR3 is 14 amino acids. CDR1 SGHTA and CDR2 FQGNSA come from the germline V gene. V dropped 5 bases and J dropped 8 bases, with 15 bases sitting between them. This CDR3 reads CASSPAGWSGELFF. CDR3 in DNA: TGTGCCAGCAGCCCTGCCGGGTGGTCTGGGGAGCTGTTTTTT.

The J gene is TRBJ2-6, the V gene TRBV27; D may be TRBD2 (5 bases). The CDR3 contains 21 residues. The germline CDR1 and CDR2 sequences are MNHEY and SMNVEV (reference sequence). Trimming removed 5 bases from V and 0 bases from J, with 26 bases in between. DNA of the CDR3: TGTGCCAGCAGTCCTAGATCTCTTATTGTTGAGGGATACTCTGGGGCCAACGTCCTGACTTTC. It specifies CASSPRSLIVEGYSGANVLTF. Full variable domain (rest looked up from reference TRBV27 and TRBJ2-6): EAQVTQNPRYLITVTGKKLTVTCSQNMNHEYMSWYRQDPGLGLRQIYYSMNVEVTDKGDVPEGYKVSRKEKRNFPLILESPSPNQTSLYFCASSPRSLIVEGYSGANVLTFGAGSRLTVL.

The sample holds many counts of this clonotype. The chain joins TRBV12-3 or TRBV12-4 to TRBJ2-3; unclear D gene. The V end lost 3 bases, the J end lost 4 bases, and 2 bases lay between the germline ends. The CDR3 loop spans 11 amino acids. In DNA, the CDR3 is TGTGCCAGCAGTTTCGCAGATACGCAGTATTTT. Translating it yields CASSFADTQYF.

The sample holds many counts of this clonotype. V is TRBV11-1 and J is TRBJ2-1, with TRBD2 matching over 8 bases. CDR1 and CDR2 from the germline V gene are SGHAT and FQDESV (reference sequence). V lost 6 bases and J lost 8; bases outside the gene matches: 6. This CDR3 spans 13 amino acids. The CDR3 DNA reads TGTGCCAGCAGTCAGACTAGCGATGATGAGCAGTTCTTC. This sequence encodes CASSQTSDDEQFF.

The chain couples TRBV3-1 to TRBJ2-2; tentative D call: TRBD2 (5 bases). This CDR3 has 17 residues. Trimming left V 3 bases short and J 5 bases short, with 19 bases between. The germline V gene encodes CDR1 LGHDT and CDR2 YNNKEL (reference sequence). The CDR3 loop is CASSHTRTRSGTGELFF. The CDR3 DNA reads TGTGCCAGCAGCCATACACGTACCCGTTCGGGGACCGGGGAGCTGTTTTTT.

Details on this clonotype: The junction and the germline gene differ at one end; a read error may be behind it. The chain is built from TRBV4-2 and TRBJ2-2; 8 nucleotides match TRBD1. Germline CDR1 is LGHNA and CDR2 is YNFKEQ. The CDR3 consists of 16 residues. Here the CDR3 reads CASNQAQGANTGELFF. The CDR3 DNA reads TGTGCCAGCAACCAAGCACAGGGGGCGAACACCGGGGAGCTGTTTTTT.

This chain joins TRBV10-3 and TRBJ2-5; 10 nucleotides line up with TRBD2. The germline V gene has CDR1 ENHRY and CDR2 SYGVKD. This CDR3 is built from 14 residues. Trimming took 6 bases from V and 4 from J; bases not matched to a gene: 5. DNA for the CDR3: TGTGCCATCAGGGGGACTAGCGAGTCAGAGACCCAGTACTTC. Amino acids: CAIRGTSESETQYF.

A few counts support this clonotype. The chain is built from TRBV18 and TRBJ2-1; 9 nucleotides match TRBD1. J lost 8 bases, V lost 6 bases, and 11 bases had no gene match. CDR3 size: 15 residues. From germline, CDR1 is KGHSH and CDR2 LQKENI. Here the CDR3 reads CASSSPGQGMYEQFF. In DNA, the CDR3 is TGTGCCAGCTCCTCCCCCGGACAGGGGATGTATGAGCAGTTCTTC. Full variable domain (missing parts from reference TRBV18 and TRBJ2-1): NAGVMQNPRHLVRRRGQEARLRCSPMKGHSHVYWYRQLPEEGLKFMVYLQKENIIDESGMPKERFSAEFPKEGPSILRIQQVVRGDSAAYFCASSSPGQGMYEQFFGPGTRLTVL.

There are many counts of this clonotype. The chain is built from TRBV2 and TRBJ2-1; D perhaps matches TRBD2 (5 bases). With 7 bases removed from V and 6 bases from J, the gap between germline ends came to 13 bases. CDR3 size: 13 residues. Germline CDR1 is SNHLY and CDR2 is FYNNEI. CDR3 bases: TGTGCCAGCATGGGCACTAGTCCCAATGAGCAGTTCTTC. The encoded protein is CASMGTSPNEQFF.

This clonotype was observed many times. The chain combines TRBV24-1 with TRBJ2-3; 9 nucleotides line up with TRBD1. Germline CDR1 KGHDR, CDR2 SFDVKD. The CDR3 totals 17 residues. V gave up 5 bases and J gave up 1 base; unmatched junction bases: 9. CDR3 region: CATSVDRGEGRTDTQYF. In DNA form, the CDR3 reads TGTGCCACCAGTGTGGACAGGGGAGAGGGACGCACAGATACGCAGTATTTT.

This chain links TRBV10-1 with TRBJ2-1; no definite D call. This CDR3 contains 12 residues. The germline V and J ends were trimmed by 6 bases and 9 bases, with 12 bases remaining between them. Germline CDR1 WNHNN, CDR2 SYGVQD (reference sequence). The CDR3: CASSDPGREQFF. The CDR3 nucleotides are TGCGCCAGCAGCGACCCCGGACGTGAGCAGTTCTTC.

This clonotype was detected only a few times. This chain uses TRBV27 with TRBJ2-1; no clear D. The germline gives CDR1 MNHEY, CDR2 SMNVEV (reference sequence). V was trimmed by 2 bases and J by 9 bases, leaving 11 bases between them. This CDR3 contains 13 residues. For the CDR3, the DNA is TGTGCCAGCAGTTTAGGGTGGGTGGGTGAGCAGTTCTTC. The encoded protein is CASSLGWVGEQFF.

This clonotype was picked up many times. J is TRBJ2-1 and V is TRBV5-1, with 7 bases that match TRBD1. Unmatched junction bases numbered 12, after V lost 1 base and J lost 2 bases. CDR1 and CDR2 (germline): SGHRS, YFSETQ. This CDR3 has 18 residues. CDR3 nucleotides: TGCGCCAGCAGCTTGAGATTCCGGGACAGAGTTGCCTACAATGAGCAGTTCTTC. It yields the protein CASSLRFRDRVAYNEQFF. The whole variable domain, remainder taken from reference TRBV5-1 and TRBJ2-1, is KAGVTQTPRYLIKTRGQQVTLSCSPISGHRSVSWYQQTPGQGLQFLFEYFSETQRNKGNFPGRFSGRQFSNSRSEMNVSTLELGDSALYLCASSLRFRDRVAYNEQFFGPGTRLTVL.

The chain uses TRBV4-1 and TRBJ2-7, with TRBD1 matching 7 bases. The CDR3 has 17 residues. In germline, CDR1 is MGHRA, CDR2 YSYEKL. V gave up 2 bases and J gave up 0 bases; unmatched junction bases: 10. CDR3 sequence reads: CASSQRQGAELSYEQYF. The CDR3, as DNA: TGCGCCAGCAGCCAAAGACAGGGAGCGGAACTCTCCTACGAGCAGTACTTC.

This clonotype was counted at least ten times. The chain couples TRBV20-1 to TRBJ2-3; 9 bases align to TRBD2. The V gene end was trimmed by 2 bases and the J gene end by 4 bases; junction bases not matched to a gene: 16. Germline V gene data show CDR1 as DFQATT and CDR2 as SNEGSKA (reference sequence). The length of the CDR3 is 18 residues. CDR3 protein: CSARSPGGAGGPPDTQYF. In DNA, the CDR3 is TGCAGTGCTAGATCTCCCGGCGGGGCGGGGGGGCCTCCAGATACGCAGTATTTT.

The sample holds a few counts of this clonotype. The chain employs TRBV20-1 and TRBJ1-5; maybe TRBD1 (6 bases). Trimming pared 6 bases from V and 7 bases from J, leaving 16 bases between. This CDR3 has 13 residues. Germline V gene lookup returns CDR1 DFQATT and CDR2 SNEGSKA (reference sequence). The CDR3: CSAPGQRTQPQHF. CDR3 sequence (DNA): TGCAGTGCGCCGGGACAACGTACGCAGCCCCAGCATTTT.

The sample holds a few counts of this clonotype. The rearrangement uses TRBV2 and TRBJ2-7, with TRBD2 identical over 9 bases. This CDR3 is 15 amino acids long. Looked up from germline, CDR1 is SNHLY and CDR2 is FYNNEI. V was pared by 7 bases and J by 0 bases, with 7 bases of the junction left unmatched. CDR3 sequence: CASIGLASRSYEQYF. CDR3 bases: TGTGCCAGCATTGGACTAGCGTCACGCTCCTACGAGCAGTACTTC.

The rearrangement joins TRBV28 to TRBJ2-1, with 9 bases aligning to TRBD2. V lost 8 bases, J lost 15 bases, and 8 bases stayed unmatched. Per germline, CDR1 MDHEN and CDR2 SYDVKM. There are 11 residues in the CDR3. This chain's CDR3 is CASLGLAMTFF. The CDR3 DNA sequence: TGTGCCAGCCTCGGACTAGCGATGACGTTCTTC.

This clonotype came up many times. The chain combines TRBV12-3 or TRBV12-4 with TRBJ2-7; possibly TRBD1 or TRBD2 for D (6 bases each). The length of the CDR3 is 13 residues. The V and J ends lost 5 bases and 6 bases respectively, with 14 bases between them. CDR3 protein: CASSSYRDFEQYF. The CDR3 region has the DNA TGTGCCAGCAGTAGCTACAGGGACTTCGAGCAGTACTTC.

This clonotype was picked up many times. This sequence joins TRBV9 and TRBJ2-3; D is unclear. V gave up 4 bases and J gave up 0 bases, with 15 bases separating them. CDR1 is SGDLS and CDR2 is YYNGEE in the germline V gene. The CDR3 length is 16 residues. The CDR3 sequence: CASSLFRSISTDTQYF. In DNA form, the CDR3 reads TGTGCCAGCAGCCTATTCCGTAGTATTAGCACAGATACGCAGTATTTT. The full variable domain, completed using reference TRBV9 and TRBJ2-3, is DSGVTQTPKHLITATGQRVTLRCSPRSGDLSVYWYQQSLDQGLQFLIQYYNGEERAKGNILERFSAQQFPDLHSELNLSSLELGDSALYFCASSLFRSISTDTQYFGPGTRLTVL.

The rearrangement uses TRBV25-1 and TRBJ1-2, with D possibly being TRBD1 (6 bases). Germline lookup yields CDR1 MGHDK and CDR2 SYGVNS. Trimming cost V 5 bases and J 5 bases, with 18 bases left between them. The length of the CDR3 is 15 residues. The CDR3, as DNA: TGTGCCAGCAGTACCCAGGGCAGGGGTGGATATGGCTACACCTTC. Translating it yields CASSTQGRGGYGYTF.

Ten or more counts support this clonotype. The J gene is TRBJ2-5, the V gene TRBV7-2; D may be TRBD2 (5 bases). Per germline, CDR1 SGHTA and CDR2 FQGNSA. The V end was cut by 5 bases, the J end by 0 bases, with 16 bases between. The CDR3 spans 16 residues. The CDR3 spells CASSTGGLTYQETQYF. The CDR3, as DNA: TGTGCCAGCAGCACTGGCGGGCTTACGTACCAAGAGACCCAGTACTTC.

This clonotype has a count of ten or more. The chain employs TRBV5-1 and TRBJ2-2, with 8 bases lining up with TRBD1. Trimming cost V 0 bases and J 2 bases; bases outside gene matches: 3. The CDR3 consists of 16 residues. The germline V gene encodes CDR1 SGHRS and CDR2 YFSETQ. In DNA, the CDR3 is TGCGCCAGCAGCTTGGCCAGGGGGCGAAACACCGGGGAGCTGTTTTTT. Amino acid sequence: CASSLARGRNTGELFF.

The chain combines TRBV3-1 with TRBJ2-7; possible D gene TRBD1, 5 bases. Germline lookup yields CDR1 LGHDT and CDR2 YNNKEL (reference sequence). The CDR3 runs to 11 residues. Trimming stripped 11 bases from V and 3 bases from J, with 11 bases between. In nucleotides, the CDR3 is TGTGCCTCCCAAGGGGACTACGAGCAGTACTTC. As protein: CASQGDYEQYF.

This clonotype was observed many times. This rearrangement joins TRBV7-2 to TRBJ2-7; 7 nucleotides match TRBD2. CDR1 is SGHTA, CDR2 FQGNSA, per germline. The CDR3 covers 16 residues. Losses at the gene ends were 0 bases for V and 2 bases for J; bases not matched to a gene: 7. CDR3 nucleotides: TGTGCCAGCAGCTTAGCGGGGGGGAATACACCCTACGAGCAGTACTTC. It yields the protein CASSLAGGNTPYEQYF.

In this sample, this clonotype turned up many times. The genes are TRBV7-2 and TRBJ2-1, with D perhaps assigned TRBD1 or TRBD2 (5 bases each). The CDR3 has 15 amino acids. Germline assignment: CDR1 SGHTA and CDR2 FQGNSA. V was shortened by 4 bases and J by 10 bases, with 20 bases between the two germline ends. For the CDR3, the DNA is TGTGCCAGCAGCTCGCCACCGGGACGCAAAAGCGAGCAGTTCTTC. Translating gives CASSSPPGRKSEQFF.

The CDR3 spells CASSAQGVNTEAFF. Written as DNA, the CDR3 is TGCGCCAGCAGCGCCCAGGGGGTAAACACTGAAGCTTTCTTT. The chain employs TRBV5-1 and TRBJ1-1, with 7 nucleotides matching TRBD1. Unmatched junction bases numbered 5, after V lost 4 bases and J lost 2 bases. The CDR3 runs to 14 residues. Looked up from germline, CDR1 is SGHRS and CDR2 is YFSETQ.